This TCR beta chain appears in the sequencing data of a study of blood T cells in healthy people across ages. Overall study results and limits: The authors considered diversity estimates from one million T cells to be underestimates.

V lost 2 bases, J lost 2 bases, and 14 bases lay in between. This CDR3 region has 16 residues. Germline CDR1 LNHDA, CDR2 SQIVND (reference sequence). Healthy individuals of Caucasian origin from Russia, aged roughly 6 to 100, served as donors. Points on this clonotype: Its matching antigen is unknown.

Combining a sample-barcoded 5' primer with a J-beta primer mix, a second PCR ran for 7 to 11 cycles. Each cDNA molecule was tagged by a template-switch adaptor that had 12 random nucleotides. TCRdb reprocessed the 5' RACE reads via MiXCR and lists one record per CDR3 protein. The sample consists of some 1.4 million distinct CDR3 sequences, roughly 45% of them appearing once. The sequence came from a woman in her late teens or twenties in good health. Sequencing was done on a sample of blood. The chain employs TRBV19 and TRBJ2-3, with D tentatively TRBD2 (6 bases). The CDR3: CASSIWGGDHTDTQYF. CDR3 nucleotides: TGTGCCAGTAGTATATGGGGAGGCGACCACACAGATACGCAGTATTTT.